This T cell receptor (beta chain) comes out of a study of cytomegalovirus exposure and HLA in healthy donors. Study results and caveats: Immune exposure information available was restricted to CMV serostatus.

Concerning this clone: Antigen: not known.

PCR involved 60 Vbeta and 13 Jbeta primers. Profiled with immunoSEQ multiplex PCR; TCRdb holds only in-frame clones, not every one. In the table there are under 150,000 clones, about three quarters of which are singletons. The length of the CDR3 is 15 residues. V lost 0 bases and J lost 1; bases outside the gene matches: 0. Germline V gene lookup returns CDR1 LGHNA and CDR2 YNFKEQ. This TCR was sampled from a middle-aged woman in good health and CMV-seronegative. The chain couples TRBV4-2 to TRBJ2-3, with TRBD1 identical over 8 bases. Specimen: PBMCs. This chain's CDR3 is CASSQETGGTDTQYF. The CDR3 region has the DNA TGTGCCAGCAGCCAAGAGACAGGGGGCACAGATACGCAGTATTTT.